These 23 T cell receptor beta chains share one sample of origin, sequenced in a study of T cells in Graves' hyperthyroidism and ophthalmopathy. Authors of the study amplified TCR beta CDR3 regions from RNA transcripts. A set of HTBI primers served as the primers for a first-round RT-PCR of the TCR CDR3. Each CDR3 protein is one row after TCRdb ran MiXCR on the multiplex PCR reads. Among nearly 600,000 distinct CDR3 sequences listed, around 14% were seen once. Source material: blood. The receptors shown here come from a woman under 30 with Graves' ophthalmopathy.

The V call is TRBV7-9, the J call TRBJ2-4; TRBD1 might be the D (6 bases). CDR3 length: 13 amino acids. The V end lost 11 bases, the J end lost 0 bases, and 11 bases lay between the germline ends. Germline lookup yields CDR1 SEHNR and CDR2 FQNEAQ (reference sequence). CDR3 residues: CAVEQGAKNIQYF. CDR3 nucleotide sequence: TGTGCCGTGGAACAGGGAGCCAAAAACATTCAGTACTTC.

The table lists this clonotype with many counts. The J gene is TRBJ2-1, the V gene TRBV7-2; 9 bases fit TRBD1. The CDR3 has 14 residues. Germline V gives CDR1 SGHTA, CDR2 FQGNSA. The trim removed 5 bases at V and 5 bases at J, leaving 4 bases unmatched. The DNA of the CDR3 is TGTGCCAGCAGCAGGGACAGGGCAAACAATGAGCAGTTCTTC. Its translation is CASSRDRANNEQFF. The whole variable domain, filled in from reference TRBV7-2 and TRBJ2-1, reads GAGVSQSPSNKVTEKGKDVELRCDPISGHTALYWYRQSLGQGLEFLIYFQGNSAPDKSGLPSDRFSAERTGGSVSTLTIQRTQQEDSAVYLCASSRDRANNEQFFGPGTRLTVL.

The chain joins TRBV9 to TRBJ2-4; 13 bases line up with TRBD2. CDR1 and CDR2 (germline): SGDLS, YYNGEE. The CDR3 covers 15 residues. With V trimmed by 4 bases and J by 8 bases, 6 bases remained unmatched. CDR3 amino acids: CASSSRTSGSDIQYF. The CDR3 region has the DNA TGTGCCAGCAGCTCCCGGACTAGCGGGAGTGACATTCAGTACTTC.

In this sample, this clonotype turned up many times. V and J are TRBV12-3 or TRBV12-4 and TRBJ1-5; D is unresolved. V lost 6 bases and J 0 bases, leaving 6 bases between the germline ends. The CDR3 spans 13 residues. DNA for the CDR3: TGTGCCAGCAGGGGTTTTAGCAATCAGCCCCAGCATTTT. This codes for CASRGFSNQPQHF.

The chain recombines TRBV20-1 with TRBJ2-7; D unclear. This CDR3 is built from 13 residues. Germline V gene data show CDR1 as DFQATT and CDR2 as SNEGSKA (reference sequence). V was pared by 6 bases and J by 0 bases, with 12 bases between. The CDR3 here is CSAHSRSSYEQYF. CDR3 bases: TGCAGTGCCCATAGCCGGAGCTCCTACGAGCAGTACTTC.

The chain employs TRBV20-1 and TRBJ2-7; no firm D call. Trimming pared 4 bases from V and 3 bases from J, leaving 13 bases between. Germline CDR1 DFQATT, CDR2 SNEGSKA (reference sequence). The CDR3 length is 13 residues. The CDR3 loop is CSATRRADYEQYF. In nucleotides, the CDR3 is TGCAGTGCTACCCGTCGCGCGGACTACGAGCAGTACTTC.

This clonotype has a count of ten or more. The chain uses TRBV28 and TRBJ2-1; the match to TRBD1 covers 7 bases. This CDR3 comprises 14 residues. The V gene's germline CDR1 is MDHEN and CDR2 SYDVKM. The CDR3 region has the DNA TGTCTCTCCCGCCCGGGACAGATAAACAATGAGCAGTTCTTC. It codes for CLSRPGQINNEQFF.

As for this clonotype: A clone one base away is much larger, so this may be a read error. The V call is TRBV29-1, the J call TRBJ1-4; 8 bases line up with TRBD1. The CDR3 totals 15 residues. J was trimmed by 7 bases and V by 1 base; bases with no gene match: 8. Looked up from germline, CDR1 is SQVTM and CDR2 is ANQGSEA. The DNA for the CDR3 is TGCAGCGTTGAAGGATACAGGGGGGAAGGTGAAAAACTGTTTTTT. Encoded protein: CSVEGYRGEGEKLFF.

This clonotype was recorded at least ten times. The gene calls are TRBV12-3 or TRBV12-4 and TRBJ2-3; no definite D call. This CDR3 is built from 14 residues. Trimming pared 1 base from V and 4 bases from J, leaving 9 bases between. In DNA, the CDR3 is TGTGCCAGCAGTTTAGAATTGCTTTCAGATACGCAGTATTTT. It specifies CASSLELLSDTQYF.

This chain links TRBV30 with TRBJ2-5, with TRBD1 identical over 8 bases. V shed 2 bases, J shed 5 bases, and the junction held 10 bases outside the gene matches. CDR3 length: 15 residues. Germline-derived CDR1 and CDR2 are GTSNPN and SVGIG (reference sequence). The CDR3 protein is CAWSRGRGPGETQYF. The CDR3 nucleotides are TGTGCCTGGAGTCGGGGCAGGGGGCCTGGGGAGACCCAGTACTTC.

The chain combines TRBV13 with TRBJ2-1; 15 nucleotides align to TRBD2. CDR3 length: 16 residues. CDR1 and CDR2 from the germline V gene are PRHDT and FYEKMQ (reference sequence). Germline trimming cut 5 bases from V and 7 bases from J; bases unmatched to any gene: 6. This CDR3 is CASSDRTSGRGNEQFF. DNA of the CDR3: TGTGCCAGCAGCGACCGGACTAGCGGGAGGGGGAATGAGCAGTTCTTC.

The chain joins TRBV20-1 to TRBJ2-1; 9 bases align to TRBD2. Germline CDR1 is DFQATT and CDR2 is SNEGSKA (reference sequence). The CDR3 covers 17 residues. V was pared by 1 base and J by 6 bases, with 13 bases of the junction left unmatched. CDR3 nucleotide sequence: TGCAGTGCTAGAGGGGGTCCGGCCGGCGGGGGGGCCAATGAGCAGTTCTTC. Its translation: CSARGGPAGGGANEQFF.

At least ten counts were recorded for this clonotype. The rearrangement links TRBV3-1 to TRBJ1-2; D uncertain. CDR3 length: 12 amino acids. Trimming took off 3 bases at V and 5 bases at J, with 7 bases between the two ends. Germline CDR1 reads LGHDT; CDR2 reads YNNKEL (reference sequence). The CDR3 sequence is CASSQAGYGYTF. CDR3 in DNA: TGTGCCAGCAGCCAGGCGGGTTATGGCTACACCTTC.

This clonotype was seen repeatedly, ten times or more. V and J are TRBV6-1 and TRBJ1-2; possible D gene TRBD1, 5 bases. V was clipped by 4 bases and J by 4 bases, with 16 bases between them. CDR3 length equals 15 residues. Germline V CDR1 and CDR2: MNHNS, SASEGT. The CDR3 DNA sequence: TGTGCCAGCAGTGCCTCGGGGACGGCTATCTATGGCTACACCTTC. Translation gives CASSASGTAIYGYTF.

This clonotype was seen ten or more times. The chain links TRBV5-1 to TRBJ2-7, with TRBD2 matching 14 bases. The V gene's germline CDR1 is SGHRS and CDR2 YFSETQ. V lost 2 bases to trimming and J lost 5 bases; unmatched junction nucleotides: 3. The length of the CDR3 is 15 residues. CDR3 DNA: TGCGCCAGCAGCTTAGGGACTAGCGGGAGTGACGAGCAGTACTTC. Its translation is CASSLGTSGSDEQYF.

This clonotype was seen many times. V is TRBV20-1 and J is TRBJ2-7, with D possibly being TRBD1 or TRBD2 (5 bases each). CDR1 is DFQATT and CDR2 is SNEGSKA in the germline V gene (reference sequence). The CDR3 is made up of 15 amino acids. V gave up 1 base and J gave up 2 bases, with 15 bases separating them. The CDR3 DNA follows: TGCAGTGCTAGAGGAGACCGGGACGGACCCTACGAGCAGTACTTC. This translates into CSARGDRDGPYEQYF.

To note about this clonotype: Since no conserved phenylalanine or tryptophan closes the CDR3, a read error is the likely cause. This chain joins TRBV27 and TRBJ1-4, with no clear D. The V gene lost 4 bases and the J gene lost 0 bases, with 9 bases spanning the gap. CDR3 length: 15 residues. Germline V gene lookup returns CDR1 MNHEY and CDR2 SMNVEV (reference sequence). The DNA of the CDR3 is TGTGCCAGCAGTTCGTACAGAACAACTAATGAAAAACTGTTTTCT. Its protein is CASSSYRTTNEKLFS.

The table lists this clonotype with a few counts. This chain joins TRBV7-9 and TRBJ2-5; D gene uncertain. The CDR3 is made up of 15 amino acids. V lost 0 bases and J 0 bases, leaving 8 bases between the germline ends. Germline-derived CDR1 and CDR2 are SEHNR and FQNEAQ (reference sequence). CDR3 DNA sequence: TGTGCCAGCAGCTTAGCGAAAGAGTACCAAGAGACCCAGTACTTC. It yields the protein CASSLAKEYQETQYF. Variable domain in full (rest from reference TRBV7-9 and TRBJ2-5): DTGVSQNPRHKITKRGQNVTFRCDPISEHNRLYWYRQTLGQGPEFLTYFQNEAQLEKSRLLSDRFSAERPKGSFSTLEIQRTEQGDSAMYLCASSLAKEYQETQYFGPGTRLLVL.

At least ten counts were recorded for this clonotype. The chain uses TRBV3-1 and TRBJ2-5; D is unresolved. Germline assignment: CDR1 LGHDT and CDR2 YNNKEL (reference sequence). Trimming took 1 base from V and 5 from J, leaving 11 bases between them. The CDR3 is 14 residues long. The CDR3 region is CASSQGVILETQYF. The CDR3, as DNA: TGTGCCAGCAGCCAAGGAGTCATCTTGGAGACCCAGTACTTC.

In this sample, this clonotype turned up many times. The chain has TRBV6-7 and TRBJ1-1; 7 nucleotides align to TRBD1. TRBV6-7 is assigned to the ORF class and has an uncertain function. The CDR3 spans 12 residues. J gave up 5 bases and V 10 bases, and 7 bases lay outside the gene matches. This chain's CDR3 is CAILTGDTEAFF. CDR3 bases: TGTGCCATCTTAACAGGGGATACTGAAGCTTTCTTT.

This clonotype occurred many times. The chain carries TRBV7-9 and TRBJ2-1, with unresolved D. The germline V gene encodes CDR1 SEHNR and CDR2 FQNEAQ (reference sequence). Trimming cost V 2 bases and J 2 bases, with 10 bases left between them. The CDR3 is 15 residues long. The CDR3 reads CASSLRANPYNEQFF. CDR3 DNA: TGTGCCAGCAGCTTAAGGGCAAATCCCTACAATGAGCAGTTCTTC.

This clonotype was counted a few times. Given a much more abundant clone one base away, this may be a read error. The genes are TRBV6-1 and TRBJ1-1; the match to TRBD1 covers 7 bases. The CDR3 totals 17 residues. Germline assignment: CDR1 MNHNS and CDR2 SASEGT. The CDR3 protein is CASSHPNTGDGNTEALF. The CDR3 nucleotides are TGTGCCAGCAGCCACCCTAACACAGGGGATGGGAACACTGAAGCTCTCTTT.

Remarks on this clonotype: A much bigger clone sits one base away, suggesting this may be a read error. The chain uses TRBV12-3 or TRBV12-4 and TRBJ2-4, with 8 bases lining up with TRBD2. This CDR3 has 18 residues. The CDR3 sequence is CAGSFSSGRVGGKNIQYF. The CDR3 coding sequence is TGTGCCGGCAGTTTTTCGAGCGGGAGAGTGGGAGGCAAAAACATTCAGTACTTC.